This T cell receptor (beta chain) was recovered during a study of beta chain features in type 1 diabetes. Broader study findings: Compared to healthy donors, patients appeared to have naive, central memory and Treg TCRB repertoires that were more alike. Shortening that was moderate but significant affected the TCRB CDR3s of Type 1 diabetes patients in all four CD4+ subsets. PCR might pick shorter templates more often, in the same way for patients and controls.

Concerning this clone itself: As yet, its antigen is unknown.

From germline, CDR1 is MNHEY and CDR2 SMNVEV (reference sequence). The J segment lost 7 bases and the V segment lost 1 base, leaving 10 bases of the junction unmatched. This CDR3 spans 16 amino acids. Reverse transcribing all isolated RNA meant expressed TCRB transcripts were sequenced. Clones were sequenced by immunoSEQ multiplex PCR, and TCRdb holds only the in-frame ones, with some missing. The sample has about 370,000 clones, around a tenth seen once; the top ten hold about 0.6%. This clonotype was sampled from a man aged 25 to 45 with type 1 diabetes. The chain uses TRBV27 and TRBJ1-2; 9 bases fit TRBD1. The source material was central memory CD4+ T cells from blood. In DNA form, the CDR3 reads TGTGCCAGCAGTTTATTAAAAGGACAGGGGTTGGGTGGCTACACCTTC. This translates into CASSLLKGQGLGGYTF.